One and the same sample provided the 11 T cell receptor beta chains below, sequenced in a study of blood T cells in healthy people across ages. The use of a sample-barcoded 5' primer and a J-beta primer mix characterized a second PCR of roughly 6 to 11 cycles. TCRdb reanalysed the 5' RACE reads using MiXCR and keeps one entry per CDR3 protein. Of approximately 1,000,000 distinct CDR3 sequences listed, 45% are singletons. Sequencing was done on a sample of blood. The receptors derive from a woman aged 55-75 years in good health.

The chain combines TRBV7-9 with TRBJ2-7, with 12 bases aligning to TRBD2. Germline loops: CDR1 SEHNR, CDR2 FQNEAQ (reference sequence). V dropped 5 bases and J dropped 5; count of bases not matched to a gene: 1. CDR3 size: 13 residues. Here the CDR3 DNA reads TGTGCCAGCAGCCGACTAGCGGGAGACGAGCAGTACTTC. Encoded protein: CASSRLAGDEQYF.

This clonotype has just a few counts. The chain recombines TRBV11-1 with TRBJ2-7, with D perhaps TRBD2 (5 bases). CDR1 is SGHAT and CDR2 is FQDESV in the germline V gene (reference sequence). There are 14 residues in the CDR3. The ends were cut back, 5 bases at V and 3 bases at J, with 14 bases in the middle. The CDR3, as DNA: TGTGCCAGCAGCCGGACTGGGGTCTACTACGAGCAGTACTTC. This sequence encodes CASSRTGVYYEQYF.

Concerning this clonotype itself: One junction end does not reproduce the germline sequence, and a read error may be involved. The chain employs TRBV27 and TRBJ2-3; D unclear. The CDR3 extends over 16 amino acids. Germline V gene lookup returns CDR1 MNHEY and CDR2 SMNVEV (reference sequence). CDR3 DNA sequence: TGTGCTAGCAGTCTTTCAGATCCGGCCTTCACAGATACGCAGTATTTT. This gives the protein CASSLSDPAFTDTQYF.

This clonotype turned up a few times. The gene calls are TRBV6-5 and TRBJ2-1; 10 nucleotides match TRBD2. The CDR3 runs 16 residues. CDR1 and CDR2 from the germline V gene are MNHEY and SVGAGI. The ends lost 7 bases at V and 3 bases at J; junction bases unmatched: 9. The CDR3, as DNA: TGTGCCAGCAAATTCTCAACTAGCGGGATCTACAATGAGCAGTTCTTC. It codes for CASKFSTSGIYNEQFF.

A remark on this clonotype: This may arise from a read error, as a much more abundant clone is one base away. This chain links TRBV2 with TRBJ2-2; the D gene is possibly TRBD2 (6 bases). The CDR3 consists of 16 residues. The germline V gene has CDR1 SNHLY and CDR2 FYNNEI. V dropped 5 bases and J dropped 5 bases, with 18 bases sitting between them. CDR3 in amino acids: CASSSTSSDPTGELFF. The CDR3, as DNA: TGTGCCAGCAGTTCCACATCTAGCGACCCGACCGGGGAGCTGTTTTTT.

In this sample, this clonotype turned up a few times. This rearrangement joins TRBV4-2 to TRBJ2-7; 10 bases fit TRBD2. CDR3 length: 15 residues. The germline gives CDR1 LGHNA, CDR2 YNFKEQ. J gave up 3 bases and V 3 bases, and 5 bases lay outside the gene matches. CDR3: CASSQGLATDYEQYF. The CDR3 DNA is TGTGCCAGCAGCCAGGGACTAGCGACTGACTACGAGCAGTACTTC.

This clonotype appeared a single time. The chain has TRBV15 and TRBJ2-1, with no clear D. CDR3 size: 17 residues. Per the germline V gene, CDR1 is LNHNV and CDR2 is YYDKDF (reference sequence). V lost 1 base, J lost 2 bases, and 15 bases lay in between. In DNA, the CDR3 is TGTGCCACCAGCAGAGTCGGAGCTGGATGGCCCTACAATGAGCAGTTCTTC. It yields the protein CATSRVGAGWPYNEQFF. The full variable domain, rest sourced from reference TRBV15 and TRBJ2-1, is DAMVIQNPRYQVTQFGKPVTLSCSQTLNHNVMYWYQQKSSQAPKLLFHYYDKDFNNEADTPDNFQSRRPNTSFCFLDIRSPGLGDTAMYLCATSRVGAGWPYNEQFFGPGTRLTVL.

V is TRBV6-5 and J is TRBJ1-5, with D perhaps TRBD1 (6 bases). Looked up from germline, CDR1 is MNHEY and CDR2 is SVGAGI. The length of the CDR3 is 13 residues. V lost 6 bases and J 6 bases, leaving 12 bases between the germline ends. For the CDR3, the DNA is TGTGCCAGCAGGTTACAGGGAGGTCAGCCCCAGCATTTT. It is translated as CASRLQGGQPQHF.

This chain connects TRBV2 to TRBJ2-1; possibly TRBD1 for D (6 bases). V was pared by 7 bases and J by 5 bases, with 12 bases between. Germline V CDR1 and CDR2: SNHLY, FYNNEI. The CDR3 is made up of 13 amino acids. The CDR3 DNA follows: TGTGCCAGCAATACCGACAGGAACAATGAGCAGTTCTTC. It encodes CASNTDRNNEQFF.

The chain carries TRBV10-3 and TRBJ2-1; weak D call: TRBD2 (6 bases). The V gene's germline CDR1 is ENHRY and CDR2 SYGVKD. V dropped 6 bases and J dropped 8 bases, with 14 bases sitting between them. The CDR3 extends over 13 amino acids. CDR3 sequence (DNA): TGTGCCATCAGGGGGACTGCAATAGATGAGCAGTTCTTC. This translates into CAIRGTAIDEQFF.

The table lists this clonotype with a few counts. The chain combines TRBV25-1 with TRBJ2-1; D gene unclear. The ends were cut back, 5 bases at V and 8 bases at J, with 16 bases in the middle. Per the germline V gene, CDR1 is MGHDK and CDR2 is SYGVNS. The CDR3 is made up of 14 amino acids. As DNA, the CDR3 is TGTGCCAGCAGTATGGTGGGTAGTCTCCATGAGCAGTTCTTC. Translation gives CASSMVGSLHEQFF.